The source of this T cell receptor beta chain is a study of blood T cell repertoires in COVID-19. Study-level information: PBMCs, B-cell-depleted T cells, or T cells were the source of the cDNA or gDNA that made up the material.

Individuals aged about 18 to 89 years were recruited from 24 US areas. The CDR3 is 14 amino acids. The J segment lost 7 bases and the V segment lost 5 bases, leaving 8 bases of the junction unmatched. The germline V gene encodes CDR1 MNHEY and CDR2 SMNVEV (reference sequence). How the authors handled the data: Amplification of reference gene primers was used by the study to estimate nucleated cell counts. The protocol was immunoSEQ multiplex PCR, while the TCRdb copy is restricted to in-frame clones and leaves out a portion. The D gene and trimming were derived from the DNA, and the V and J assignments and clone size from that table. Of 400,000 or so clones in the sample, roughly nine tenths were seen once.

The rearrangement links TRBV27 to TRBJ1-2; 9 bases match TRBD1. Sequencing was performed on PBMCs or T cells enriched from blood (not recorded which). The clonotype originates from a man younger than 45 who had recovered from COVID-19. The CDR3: CASSSRDRDSGYTF. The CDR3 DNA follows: TGTGCCAGCAGTAGCCGGGACAGGGATTCTGGCTACACCTTC.